One and the same sample provided the 8 T cell receptor beta chains below, sequenced in a study of T cell repertoires in cytomegalovirus infection (dated by TCRdb to about 2019). No antigen has been identified for these receptors. The instrument was an Illumina HiSeq 1500. The public sequencing data were trimmed at Q25 with fastp and processed into clonotypes with MiXCR by TCRdb, which kept only in-frame beta chains. CDR3 protein sequences are deduplicated, and each keeps its most common genes and DNA. The sample records about 830,000 distinct CDR3 sequences, around a third of which are singletons. 9.5% to 15% of the sample comes from the top ten. The sample's treatment or condition label is to be understood as: in vitro stimulation with specific CMV peptide epitopes to enrich CMV-specific T cells. Sequenced here: cultured CD8+ T cells from PBMCs, sampled from culture after CMV antigen stimulation. These receptors came from a human donor in good health (CMV status not recorded). Some clones in this sample may be carry-over from other donors' samples.

The chain recombines TRBV20-1 with TRBJ1-2; D perhaps matches TRBD1 (6 bases). CDR3 size: 15 residues. In germline, CDR1 is DFQATT, CDR2 SNEGSKA (reference sequence). V dropped 0 bases and J dropped 1 base, with 12 bases sitting between them. CDR3 protein: CSARERGAHNYGYTF. The CDR3 DNA follows: TGCAGTGCTAGAGAACGGGGGGCGCATAACTATGGCTACACCTTC.

This clonotype was picked up a small number of times. The V gene is TRBV6-2 or TRBV6-3, the J gene TRBJ2-5; TRBD1 agrees at 8 bases. Trimming cost V 4 bases and J 5 bases; bases outside gene matches: 12. Per germline, CDR1 MNHEY and CDR2 SVGEGT. The CDR3 is 16 residues long. CDR3 sequence (DNA): TGTGCCAGCAGTTGGATTTCGGACAGGGCGGTGGAGACCCAGTACTTC. This translates into CASSWISDRAVETQYF.

A few counts support this clonotype. The V and J genes are TRBV6-6 and TRBJ2-1, with 7 bases identical to TRBD2. Trimming at V came to 0 bases and at J to 2 bases, leaving 7 bases not matched to a gene. Germline assignment: CDR1 MNHNY and CDR2 SVGAGI (reference sequence). The CDR3 sequence is 17 residues long. CDR3 residues: CASSYSPPGGAYNEQFF. CDR3 nucleotides: TGTGCCAGCAGTTACTCGCCCCCTGGGGGGGCCTACAATGAGCAGTTCTTC.

CDR3 bases: TGTGCCAGTTTAACCGGGTCGGGCAATCAGCCCCAGCATTTT. This sequence encodes CASLTGSGNQPQHF. V gene TRBV12-3 or TRBV12-4 combines with J gene TRBJ1-5; D remains unclear. The CDR3 covers 14 residues. Deletions cut 9 bases from V and 2 bases from J, with 14 bases between.

The chain couples TRBV7-6 to TRBJ2-1; 7 bases line up with TRBD2. V lost 5 bases to trimming and J lost 2 bases; unmatched junction nucleotides: 18. The germline V gene encodes CDR1 SGHVS and CDR2 FNYEAQ. The CDR3 length is 19 residues. CDR3 amino acids: CASSRLSGRDYGTYNEQFF. In nucleotides, the CDR3 is TGTGCCAGCAGCCGATTATCCGGAAGGGACTACGGTACCTACAATGAGCAGTTCTTC.

The chain combines TRBV11-2 with TRBJ2-7; possible D gene TRBD2, 5 bases. CDR3 size: 13 residues. V was clipped by 5 bases and J by 4 bases, with 12 bases between them. Germline values: CDR1 SGHAT, CDR2 FQNNGV. The CDR3 loop is CASSPGSEYEQYF. The CDR3 DNA reads as TGTGCCAGCAGCCCGGGGTCGGAGTACGAGCAGTACTTC.

The genes are TRBV5-6 and TRBJ2-5; 7 bases are a match to TRBD1. Germline CDR1 SGHDT, CDR2 YYEEEE. This CDR3 spans 16 amino acids. J was trimmed by 0 bases and V by 0 bases; bases with no gene match: 5. For the CDR3, the DNA is TGTGCCAGCAGCTTGGGGGGGACAGTGTACCAAGAGACCCAGTACTTC. Its translation is CASSLGGTVYQETQYF. The variable domain in full, completed from reference TRBV5-6 and TRBJ2-5, reads DAGVTQSPTHLIKTRGQQVTLRCSPKSGHDTVSWYQQALGQGPQFIFQYYEEEERQRGNFPDRFSGHQFPNYSSELNVNALLLGDSALYLCASSLGGTVYQETQYFGPGTRLLVL.

This clonotype was seen a few times. The chain combines TRBV6-1 with TRBJ2-2; possibly TRBD1 for D (6 bases). Germline CDR1 and CDR2: MNHNS and SASEGT. This CDR3 contains 13 residues. Trimming shortened V by 10 bases and J by 4 bases, and 13 bases separated the two germline ends. This CDR3 reads CAIPGGGTGELFF. In nucleotides, the CDR3 is TGTGCCATTCCTGGGGGCGGCACCGGGGAGCTGTTTTTT.